This T cell receptor beta chain derives from a study of shared clonotypes between healthy human individuals. Method: immunoSEQ multiplex PCR; TCRdb's copy keeps in-frame clones and lacks some. The sample shows over a million clones, roughly 96% of them seen only once. The CDR3 extends over 18 amino acids. The junction had 7 bases not matched to a gene; V was cut back by 1 base and J by 0 bases. Looked up from germline, CDR1 is SGHRS and CDR2 is YFSETQ. The chain joins TRBV5-1 to TRBJ2-1; the match to TRBD2 covers 10 bases. What was sequenced was naive CD4+ T cells sorted from blood. Subset in this sample: CD45RA+ positively selected. This sequence originates from a man aged 30-40 years in good health. The CDR3 reads CASSLPPGLASSYNEQFF. The CDR3 DNA reads TGCGCCAGCAGCTTGCCCCCGGGACTAGCGAGCTCCTACAATGAGCAGTTCTTC.